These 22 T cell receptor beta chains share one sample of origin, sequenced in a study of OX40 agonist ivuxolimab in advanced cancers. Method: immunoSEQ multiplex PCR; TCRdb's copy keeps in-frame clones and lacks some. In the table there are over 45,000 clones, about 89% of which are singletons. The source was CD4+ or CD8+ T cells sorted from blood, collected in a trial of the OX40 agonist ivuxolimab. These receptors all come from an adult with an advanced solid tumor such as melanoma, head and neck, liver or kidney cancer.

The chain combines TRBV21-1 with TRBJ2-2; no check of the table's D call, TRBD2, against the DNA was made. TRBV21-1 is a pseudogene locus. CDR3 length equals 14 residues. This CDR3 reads CASSKVVSTGELFF. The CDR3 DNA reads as TGTGCCAGCAGCAAAGTAGTTTCTACCGGGGAGCTGTTTTTT.

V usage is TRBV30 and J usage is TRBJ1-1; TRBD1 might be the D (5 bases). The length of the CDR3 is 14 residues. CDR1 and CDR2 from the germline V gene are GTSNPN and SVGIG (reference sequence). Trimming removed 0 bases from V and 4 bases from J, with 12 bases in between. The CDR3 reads CAWSVSRGITEAFF. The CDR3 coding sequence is TGTGCCTGGAGTGTATCCCGGGGGATCACTGAAGCTTTCTTT.

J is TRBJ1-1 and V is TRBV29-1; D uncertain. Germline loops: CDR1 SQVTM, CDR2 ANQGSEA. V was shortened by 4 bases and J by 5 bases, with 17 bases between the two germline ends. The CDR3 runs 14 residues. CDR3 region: CSVASGVLGTEAFF. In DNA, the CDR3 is TGCAGCGTTGCGAGCGGGGTTTTGGGGACTGAAGCTTTCTTT.

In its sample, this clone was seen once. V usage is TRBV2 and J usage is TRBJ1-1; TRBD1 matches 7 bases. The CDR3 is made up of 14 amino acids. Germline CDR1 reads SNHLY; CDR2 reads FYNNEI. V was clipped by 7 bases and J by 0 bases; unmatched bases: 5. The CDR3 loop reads CASKAGQLNTEAFF. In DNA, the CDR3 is TGTGCCAGCAAAGCGGGACAGTTGAACACTGAAGCTTTCTTT. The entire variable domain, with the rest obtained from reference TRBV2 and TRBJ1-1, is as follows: EPEVTQTPSHQVTQMGQEVILRCVPISNHLYFYWYRQILGQKVEFLVSFYNNEISEKSEIFDDQFSVERPDGSNFTLKIRSTKLEDSAMYFCASKAGQLNTEAFFGQGTRLTVV.

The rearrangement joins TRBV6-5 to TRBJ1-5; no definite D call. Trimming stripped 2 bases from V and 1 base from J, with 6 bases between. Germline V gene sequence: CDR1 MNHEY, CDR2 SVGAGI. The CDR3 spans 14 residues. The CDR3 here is CASSYDESNQPQHF. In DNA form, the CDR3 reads TGTGCCAGCAGTTACGACGAGAGCAATCAGCCCCAGCATTTT.

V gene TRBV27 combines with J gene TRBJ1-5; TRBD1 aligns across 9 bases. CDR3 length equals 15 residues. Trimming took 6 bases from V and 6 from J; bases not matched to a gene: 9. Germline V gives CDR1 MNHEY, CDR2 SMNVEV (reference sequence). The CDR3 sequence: CASRLQGAWSQPQHF. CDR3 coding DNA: TGTGCCAGCAGGCTACAGGGGGCTTGGAGTCAGCCCCAGCATTTT.

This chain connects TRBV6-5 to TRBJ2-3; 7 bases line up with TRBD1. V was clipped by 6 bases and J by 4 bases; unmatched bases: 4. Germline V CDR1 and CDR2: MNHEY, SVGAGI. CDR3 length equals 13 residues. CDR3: CASRLTGADTQYF. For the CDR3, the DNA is TGTGCCAGCAGATTAACAGGGGCAGATACGCAGTATTTT.

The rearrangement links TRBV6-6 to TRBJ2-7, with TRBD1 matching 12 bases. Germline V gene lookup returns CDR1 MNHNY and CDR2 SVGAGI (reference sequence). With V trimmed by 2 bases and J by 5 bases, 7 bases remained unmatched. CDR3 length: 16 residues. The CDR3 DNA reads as TGTGCCAGCAGTTACCGACGGGACAGGGGGCTCCACGAGCAGTACTTC. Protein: CASSYRRDRGLHEQYF.

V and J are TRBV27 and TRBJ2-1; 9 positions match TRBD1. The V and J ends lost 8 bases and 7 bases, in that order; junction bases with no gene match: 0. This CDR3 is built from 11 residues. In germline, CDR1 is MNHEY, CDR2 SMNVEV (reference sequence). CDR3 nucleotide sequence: TGTGCCAGCGGACAGGGGAATGAGCAGTTCTTC. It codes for CASGQGNEQFF.

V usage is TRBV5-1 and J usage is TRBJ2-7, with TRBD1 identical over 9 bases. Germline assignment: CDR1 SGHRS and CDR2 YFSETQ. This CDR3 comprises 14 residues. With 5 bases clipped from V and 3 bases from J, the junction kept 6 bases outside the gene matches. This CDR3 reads CASSKYRGHYEQYF. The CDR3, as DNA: TGCGCCAGCAGTAAATACAGGGGGCACTACGAGCAGTACTTC.

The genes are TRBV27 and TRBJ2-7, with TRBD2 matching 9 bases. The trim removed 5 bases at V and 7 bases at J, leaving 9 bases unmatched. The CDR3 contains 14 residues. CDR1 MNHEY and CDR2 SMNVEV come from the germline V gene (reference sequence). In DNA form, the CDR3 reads TGTGCCAGCAGTCCGATGACTAGCGGTCTGGAGCAGTACTTC. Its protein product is CASSPMTSGLEQYF.

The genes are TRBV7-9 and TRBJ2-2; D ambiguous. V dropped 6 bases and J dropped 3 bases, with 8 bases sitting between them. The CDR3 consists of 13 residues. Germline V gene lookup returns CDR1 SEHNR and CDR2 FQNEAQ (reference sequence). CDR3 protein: CASSGIHTGELFF. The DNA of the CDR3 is TGTGCCAGCAGTGGGATTCACACCGGGGAGCTGTTTTTT.

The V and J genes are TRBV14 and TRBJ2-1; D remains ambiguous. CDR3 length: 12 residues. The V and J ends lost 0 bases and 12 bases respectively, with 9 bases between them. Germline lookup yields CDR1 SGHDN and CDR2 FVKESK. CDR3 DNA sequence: TGTGCCAGCAGCCAAGAGGCCTACCCGCAGTTCTTC. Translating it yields CASSQEAYPQFF. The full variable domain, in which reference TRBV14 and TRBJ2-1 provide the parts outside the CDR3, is EAGVTQFPSHSVIEKGQTVTLRCDPISGHDNLYWYRRVMGKEIKFLLHFVKESKQDESGMPNNRFLAERTGGTYSTLKVQPAELEDSGVYFCASSQEAYPQFFGPGTRLTVL.

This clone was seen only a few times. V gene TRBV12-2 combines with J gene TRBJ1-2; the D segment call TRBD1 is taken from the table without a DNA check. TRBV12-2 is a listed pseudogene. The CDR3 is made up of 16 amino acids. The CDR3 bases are TGTGCAAGTCGCTCTCCGGCGGACAGATCTAACTATGGCTACACCTTC. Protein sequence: CASRSPADRSNYGYTF.

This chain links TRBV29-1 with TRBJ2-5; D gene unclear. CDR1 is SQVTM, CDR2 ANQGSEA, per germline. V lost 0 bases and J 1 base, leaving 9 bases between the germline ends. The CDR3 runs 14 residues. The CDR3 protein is CSVEDSRVQETQYF. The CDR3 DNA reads TGCAGCGTTGAAGACTCAAGAGTCCAAGAGACCCAGTACTTC.

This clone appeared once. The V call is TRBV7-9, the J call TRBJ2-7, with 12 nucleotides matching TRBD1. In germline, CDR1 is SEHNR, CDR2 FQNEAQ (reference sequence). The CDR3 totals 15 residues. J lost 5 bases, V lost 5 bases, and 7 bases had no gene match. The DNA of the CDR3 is TGTGCCAGCAGCAGCGGGGACAGGGGGCCTCACGAGCAGTACTTC. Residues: CASSSGDRGPHEQYF.

Here the CDR3 DNA reads TGTGCCAGCAGTCAGGGGCCGAGCTCCTATAATTCACCCCTCCACTTT. It yields the protein CASSQGPSSYNSPLHF. The chain links TRBV27 to TRBJ1-6; D possibly corresponds to TRBD1 (6 bases). The V and J ends lost 5 bases and 0 bases respectively, with 11 bases between them. CDR1 is MNHEY and CDR2 is SMNVEV in the germline V gene (reference sequence). The CDR3 runs 16 residues.

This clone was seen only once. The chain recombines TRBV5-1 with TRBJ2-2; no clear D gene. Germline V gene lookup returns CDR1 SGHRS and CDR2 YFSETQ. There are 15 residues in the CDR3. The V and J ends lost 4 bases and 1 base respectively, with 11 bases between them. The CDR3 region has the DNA TGCGCCAGCAGCCTTCTCTGGGAGAACACCGGGGAGCTGTTTTTT. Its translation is CASSLLWENTGELFF.

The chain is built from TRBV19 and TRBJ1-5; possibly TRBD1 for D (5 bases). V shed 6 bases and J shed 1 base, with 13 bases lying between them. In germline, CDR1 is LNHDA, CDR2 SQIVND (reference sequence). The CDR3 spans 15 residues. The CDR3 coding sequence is TGTGCCAGTAGGACAGCCACTCGGAGCAATCAGCCCCAGCATTTT. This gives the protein CASRTATRSNQPQHF. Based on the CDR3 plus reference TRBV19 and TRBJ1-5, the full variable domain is DGGITQSPKYLFRKEGQNVTLSCEQNLNHDAMYWYRQDPGQGLRLIYYSQIVNDFQKGDIAEGYSVSREKKESFPLTVTSAQKNPTAFYLCASRTATRSNQPQHFGDGTRLSIL.

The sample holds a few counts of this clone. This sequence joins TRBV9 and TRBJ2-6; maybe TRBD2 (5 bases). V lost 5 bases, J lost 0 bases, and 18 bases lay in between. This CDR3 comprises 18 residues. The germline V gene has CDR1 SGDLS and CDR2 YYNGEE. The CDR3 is CASRDSDLPSSGANVLTF. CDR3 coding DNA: TGTGCCAGCAGAGACTCGGACTTGCCAAGCTCTGGGGCCAACGTCCTGACTTTC.

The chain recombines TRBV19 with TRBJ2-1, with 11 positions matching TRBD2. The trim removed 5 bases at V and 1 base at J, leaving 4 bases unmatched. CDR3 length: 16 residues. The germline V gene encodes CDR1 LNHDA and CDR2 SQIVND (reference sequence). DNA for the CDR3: TGTGCCAGTAGTCTAACTAGCGGGGGTTCCTACAATGAGCAGTTCTTC. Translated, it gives CASSLTSGGSYNEQFF.

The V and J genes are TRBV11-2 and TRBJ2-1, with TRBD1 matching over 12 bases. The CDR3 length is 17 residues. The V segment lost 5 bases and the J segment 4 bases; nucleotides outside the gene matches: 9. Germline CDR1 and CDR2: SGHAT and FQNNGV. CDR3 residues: CASSPLGGQGAYNEQFF. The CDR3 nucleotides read TGTGCCAGCAGCCCGTTGGGGGGACAGGGGGCTTACAATGAGCAGTTCTTC.